The sequence of this TCR beta chain was determined in a study of blood T cell repertoires in COVID-19. Across the study: Researchers got acute and convalescent COVID-19 samples from the United States, Italy and Spain. The analysed material was cDNA or gDNA that came from T cells, B-cell-depleted T cells, or PBMCs.

Original processing methods: For nucleated cells, counts were estimated from reference gene primer amplification. Data came from immunoSEQ multiplex PCR; TCRdb stores just in-frame clones and leaves some out. V and J calls plus clone size are reproduced from that table; the DNA served to infer D and trimming. The sample consists of 130,000 to 150,000 clones, more than 80% of them appearing once. This CDR3 is 16 amino acids long. Germline V CDR1 and CDR2: MNHEY, SMNVEV (reference sequence). V shed 7 bases, J shed 3 bases, and the junction held 15 bases outside the gene matches. Source material: peripheral blood. This clonotype was sampled from a human donor in a cohort sampled during active COVID-19. The chain is built from TRBV27 and TRBJ2-7; 7 bases line up with TRBD1. The CDR3 loop is CASTTLGRQGVYEQYF. As DNA, the CDR3 is TGTGCCAGCACCACTCTGGGGCGGCAGGGGGTCTACGAGCAGTACTTC.